This T cell receptor beta chain was sequenced during a study of CD8 T cells in Susac syndrome. The germline gives CDR1 LNHDA, CDR2 SQIVND (reference sequence). This CDR3 contains 14 residues. V dropped 10 bases and J dropped 7; count of bases not matched to a gene: 10. Random-hexamer reverse transcription was applied to about 0.45 to 1 ug RNA. TCRdb redid the calling of the immunoSEQ multiplex PCR reads with MiXCR, one entry per CDR3 protein. The profile shows approximately 300,000 distinct CDR3 sequences, approximately 85% of them singletons. The multiple sclerosis controls, all treatment-naive patients, had relapsing-remitting disease that was stable or active.

Sequencing was carried out using CD8+ T cells from PBMCs. The gene calls are TRBV19 and TRBJ2-1, with TRBD2 matching over 10 bases. The sequence derives from a human donor with multiple sclerosis. In DNA, the CDR3 is TGTGCCACCACATCGGGACTAGCGATGAATGAGCAGTTCTTC. As protein: CATTSGLAMNEQFF.